Presented here are 26 T cell receptor beta chains from one specimen sequenced in a study of OX40 agonist ivuxolimab in advanced cancers. The repertoire was sequenced with immunoSEQ multiplex PCR; TCRdb's copy has only in-frame clones and lacks some. The sample has some 80,000 clones, around nine tenths seen once. Material: CD4+ or CD8+ T cells sorted from blood, obtained in a trial of the OX40 agonist ivuxolimab. The receptors come from an adult with an advanced solid tumor such as melanoma, head and neck, liver or kidney cancer.

The chain joins TRBV18 to TRBJ2-3; tentatively, D is TRBD1 or TRBD2 (5 bases each). CDR1 and CDR2 (germline): KGHSH, LQKENI. Trimming removed 2 bases at V and 3 bases at J, with 15 bases between. CDR3 length equals 16 residues. The DNA for the CDR3 is TGTGCCAGCTCACCAATGGGGACGGGTGAGACAGATACGCAGTATTTT. It yields the protein CASSPMGTGETDTQYF.

This clone occurred a few times. The V gene is TRBV29-1, the J gene TRBJ1-1; D unclear. Germline CDR1 SQVTM, CDR2 ANQGSEA. CDR3 length: 12 amino acids. Trimming cost V 6 bases and J 1 base, with 9 bases left between them. The CDR3 protein is CSVSFGNTEAFF. The CDR3 nucleotides read TGCAGCGTCTCGTTCGGGAACACTGAAGCTTTCTTT.

The chain employs TRBV11-3 and TRBJ2-1, with TRBD2 identical over 7 bases. The CDR3 has 15 amino acids. CDR1 and CDR2 (germline): SGHNT, YENEEA. V was clipped by 1 base and J by 8 bases; unmatched bases: 8. This CDR3 reads CASSLGGLVSDEQFF. CDR3 bases: TGTGCCAGCAGCTTAGGAGGACTAGTCTCGGATGAGCAGTTCTTC.

The chain has TRBV6-1 and TRBJ1-3; D gene uncertain. Germline V lookup: CDR1 MNHNS, CDR2 SASEGT. The CDR3 is made up of 13 amino acids. Trimming took 6 bases from V and 4 from J, leaving 10 bases between them. The chain's CDR3 is CASRGLGGNTIYF. For the CDR3, the DNA is TGTGCCAGCAGAGGGTTGGGAGGAAACACCATATATTTT.

The V and J genes are TRBV10-1 and TRBJ2-3; either TRBD1 or TRBD2 may supply D (5 bases each). Trimming cost V 7 bases and J 2 bases, with 19 bases left between them. CDR1 and CDR2 (germline): WNHNN, SYGVQD (reference sequence). The CDR3 runs to 16 residues. The CDR3 region has the DNA TGCGCCAGCATCCGCAGTCCGACAGACTACACAGATACGCAGTATTTT. Translation: CASIRSPTDYTDTQYF.

The chain combines TRBV9 with TRBJ1-4; 7 nucleotides align to TRBD1. Germline loops: CDR1 SGDLS, CDR2 YYNGEE. V was pared by 0 bases and J by 7 bases, with 3 bases of the junction left unmatched. The CDR3 consists of 14 residues. CDR3 in amino acids: CASSVDRGGEKLFF. CDR3 nucleotide sequence: TGTGCCAGCAGCGTAGACAGGGGTGGTGAAAAACTGTTTTTT.

J is TRBJ2-4 and V is TRBV21-1; the table names TRBD2, a call not compared with the DNA. TRBV21-1 is listed as a pseudogene. The CDR3 runs to 14 residues. The CDR3 DNA is TGTGCCAGCAGCAAAGTTGTCGGGAAAAACATTCAGTACTTC. Protein: CASSKVVGKNIQYF.

The rearrangement uses TRBV19 and TRBJ1-1; D perhaps matches TRBD1 (6 bases). With 3 bases removed from V and 0 bases from J, the gap between germline ends came to 8 bases. Germline V gene data show CDR1 as LNHDA and CDR2 as SQIVND (reference sequence). This CDR3 has 14 amino acids. The CDR3 reads CASSITGLNTEAFF. CDR3 coding DNA: TGTGCCAGTAGTATTACAGGGCTGAACACTGAAGCTTTCTTT.

The chain uses TRBV28 and TRBJ2-4, with TRBD1 as a possible D gene (6 bases). Germline V gives CDR1 MDHEN, CDR2 SYDVKM. The CDR3 contains 18 residues. The V end lost 6 bases, the J end lost 1 base, and 22 bases lay between the germline ends. The CDR3 region is CASSLAFFRTVAKNIQYF. CDR3 sequence (DNA): TGTGCCAGCAGCTTAGCGTTCTTCCGGACAGTCGCCAAAAACATTCAGTACTTC. Using reference TRBV28 and TRBJ2-4 for the parts outside the CDR3, the full variable domain is DVKVTQSSRYLVKRTGEKVFLECVQDMDHENMFWYRQDPGLGLRLIYFSYDVKMKEKGDIPEGYSVSREKKERFSLILESASTNQTSMYLCASSLAFFRTVAKNIQYFGAGTRLSVL.

This clone was seen only a few times. The CDR3 nucleotides read TGCAGCCTCTCATTTCTCTCCACTGAAGCTTTCTTT. Translation gives CSLSFLSTEAFF. The chain uses TRBV29-1 and TRBJ1-1; D remains unclear. Germline-derived CDR1 and CDR2 are SQVTM and ANQGSEA. CDR3 length equals 12 residues. V was shortened by 8 bases and J by 4 bases, with 14 bases between the two germline ends.

This clone was seen once. This chain connects TRBV28 to TRBJ1-5; tentative D call: TRBD1 (6 bases). V lost 5 bases and J 6 bases, leaving 20 bases between the germline ends. The CDR3 is 16 residues long. Germline CDR1 and CDR2: MDHEN and SYDVKM. The CDR3 reads CASSPRAGVISQPQHF. CDR3 DNA: TGTGCCAGCAGTCCCCGGGCAGGGGTGATCTCTCAGCCCCAGCATTTT.

This rearrangement joins TRBV4-3 to TRBJ2-4; possibly TRBD2 for D (5 bases). Trimming took off 4 bases at V and 6 bases at J, with 16 bases between the two ends. The CDR3 is 15 residues long. CDR1 is LGHNA, CDR2 YSLEER, per germline. CDR3 sequence reads: CASSPGLAGGNIQYF. In DNA, the CDR3 is TGCGCCAGCAGCCCCGGTCTCGCGGGCGGAAACATTCAGTACTTC.

The chain employs TRBV5-4 and TRBJ2-3; 10 nucleotides agree with TRBD1. This CDR3 is 16 amino acids long. Germline V gene lookup returns CDR1 SGHNT and CDR2 YYREEE (reference sequence). V lost 2 bases to trimming and J lost 4 bases; unmatched junction nucleotides: 7. The CDR3 loop reads CASSLPTGGLADTQYF. The CDR3 DNA sequence: TGTGCCAGCAGCTTACCGACAGGGGGCCTAGCAGATACGCAGTATTTT. The whole variable domain, filled in from reference TRBV5-4 and TRBJ2-3, reads ETGVTQSPTHLIKTRGQQVTLRCSSQSGHNTVSWYQQALGQGPQFIFQYYREEENGRGNFPPRFSGLQFPNYSSELNVNALELDDSALYLCASSLPTGGLADTQYFGPGTRLTVL.

The genes are TRBV4-2 and TRBJ2-1; D may be TRBD2 (7 bases). V gave up 0 bases and J gave up 8 bases, with 17 bases separating them. The CDR3 has 16 amino acids. Per germline, CDR1 LGHNA and CDR2 YNFKEQ. CDR3 residues: CASSQDGGATGYEQFF. The CDR3 coding sequence is TGTGCCAGCAGCCAAGATGGGGGGGCCACCGGCTATGAGCAGTTCTTC.

The chain uses TRBV28 and TRBJ2-7; a weak D match, TRBD1 (7 bases). The V end was cut by 2 bases, the J end by 1 base, with 12 bases between. CDR1 and CDR2 from the germline V gene are MDHEN and SYDVKM. The CDR3 consists of 15 residues. The CDR3 spells CASSLGGGASYEQYV. CDR3 nucleotides: TGTGCCAGCAGTTTAGGAGGGGGCGCTTCCTACGAGCAGTACGTC.

The V call is TRBV6-5, the J call TRBJ1-5, with D possibly being TRBD1 (6 bases). The CDR3 length is 14 residues. Germline V lookup: CDR1 MNHEY, CDR2 SVGAGI. The V and J ends lost 6 bases and 0 bases respectively, with 9 bases between them. CDR3 in DNA: TGTGCCAGCAGCACAGGGATTAGCAATCAGCCCCAGCATTTT. Translation gives CASSTGISNQPQHF.

CDR3: CAWSVQVGRYEQYV. DNA for the CDR3: TGTGCCTGGAGTGTACAGGTGGGCAGATACGAGCAGTACGTC. The chain is built from TRBV30 and TRBJ2-7; tentatively, D is TRBD1 (5 bases). Trimming took off 0 bases at V and 4 bases at J, with 13 bases between the two ends. CDR3 length: 14 amino acids. Germline V gene lookup returns CDR1 GTSNPN and CDR2 SVGIG (reference sequence).

The chain has TRBV9 and TRBJ1-1; TRBD1 agrees at 9 bases. CDR1 is SGDLS and CDR2 is YYNGEE in the germline V gene. V was pared by 4 bases and J by 1 base, with 2 bases of the junction left unmatched. CDR3 size: 14 residues. CDR3 residues: CASSRQGGNTEAFF. CDR3 bases: TGTGCCAGCAGCCGACAGGGGGGGAACACTGAAGCTTTCTTT.

The gene calls are TRBV7-2 and TRBJ1-3; no definite D call. The germline CDR1 and CDR2 sequences are SGHTA and FQGNSA. V lost 7 bases, J lost 4 bases, and 14 bases lay in between. CDR3 length: 14 residues. This CDR3 reads CASIPDTAGNTIYF. The DNA of the CDR3 is TGTGCCAGCATCCCCGACACGGCGGGAAACACCATATATTTT.

The chain employs TRBV7-9 and TRBJ2-5, with D possibly being TRBD2 (7 bases). The V gene's germline CDR1 is SEHNR and CDR2 FQNEAQ (reference sequence). V lost 6 bases, J lost 9 bases, and 17 bases lay in between. There are 13 residues in the CDR3. The CDR3 reads CASRHLGGGAQYF. The CDR3 DNA reads TGTGCCAGCAGGCATTTGGGAGGGGGAGCCCAGTACTTC.

The CDR3 nucleotides are TGCAGCGTTTTTCCCCAGCCAGTTCGCAATGAGCAGTTCTTC. It specifies CSVFPQPVRNEQFF. The rearrangement links TRBV29-1 to TRBJ2-1, with unresolved D. Looked up from germline, CDR1 is SQVTM and CDR2 is ANQGSEA. Trimming took 5 bases from V and 6 from J, leaving 17 bases between them. The CDR3 runs to 14 residues.

The chain is built from TRBV7-9 and TRBJ2-3, with D perhaps matching TRBD2 (6 bases). Trimming cost V 5 bases and J 6 bases, with 15 bases left between them. Germline V lookup: CDR1 SEHNR, CDR2 FQNEAQ (reference sequence). This CDR3 is built from 14 residues. CDR3 residues: CASSLTLATDTQYF. The DNA for the CDR3 is TGTGCCAGCAGCCTGACACTAGCAACTGATACGCAGTATTTT.

The chain links TRBV25-1 to TRBJ2-3; 7 nucleotides line up with TRBD2. Germline-derived CDR1 and CDR2 are MGHDK and SYGVNS. Trimming cost V 1 base and J 9 bases; bases outside gene matches: 10. This CDR3 comprises 15 residues. The CDR3 sequence is CASSESRGRVETQYF. CDR3 sequence (DNA): TGTGCCAGCAGTGAATCCCGAGGGAGGGTTGAGACGCAGTATTTT.

In nucleotides, the CDR3 is TGCGCCAGCAGCTCAGGGACAGGGGCGACCACTGAAGCTTTCTTT. Amino acids: CASSSGTGATTEAFF. The V gene is TRBV5-1, the J gene TRBJ1-1, with 10 bases identical to TRBD1. From germline, CDR1 is SGHRS and CDR2 YFSETQ. With V trimmed by 3 bases and J by 4 bases, 6 bases remained unmatched. This CDR3 spans 15 amino acids.

This chain joins TRBV7-2 and TRBJ2-2; 13 bases align to TRBD2. The J segment lost 8 bases and the V segment lost 4 bases, leaving 10 bases of the junction unmatched. The germline gives CDR1 SGHTA, CDR2 FQGNSA. The CDR3 sequence is 17 residues long. CDR3 sequence (DNA): TGTGCCAGCAGCTCGAGCCCACCGGGACTAGCGGGAGGGGAGCTGTTTTTT. Its protein product is CASSSSPPGLAGGELFF.

This clone showed up just once. The rearrangement links TRBV7-2 to TRBJ1-2, with TRBD1 matching 9 bases. The CDR3 runs to 17 residues. Germline V gene sequence: CDR1 SGHTA, CDR2 FQGNSA. Germline trimming cut 9 bases from V and 4 bases from J; bases unmatched to any gene: 18. The CDR3 bases are TGTGCCAGTACAAGTCCCGGGACAGGGCTCGACGGCTATGGCTACACCTTC. It encodes CASTSPGTGLDGYGYTF.